The source of this T cell receptor beta chain is a study of blood T cell repertoires in COVID-19. In the study overall: Acute and convalescent COVID-19 specimens originated in the United States, Italy and Spain. The analysed material was cDNA or gDNA that came from T cells, B-cell-depleted T cells, or PBMCs.

Original data processing: Estimates of nucleated cell counts were drawn from the amplification of reference gene primers. Here immunoSEQ multiplex PCR was the method, and the copy in TCRdb shows in-frame clones only, minus some. The DNA gave D and trimming, while V, J and clone size come from that table. Here the sample spans 75,000 to 100,000 clones, 75% to 85% being singletons. This clonotype was sampled from a woman of 80 years or more with acute or convalescent COVID-19. Sequencing was done on a sample of peripheral blood.

The CDR3, as DNA: TGTGCCAGCAGCCAAGCTCGACAGGGGGTTTCACCCCTCCACTTT. Amino acids: CASSQARQGVSPLHF. The rearrangement joins TRBV3-1 (or the pseudogene TRBV3-2) to TRBJ1-6, with TRBD1 matching 9 bases. Trimming cost V 1 base and J 9 bases; bases outside gene matches: 4. Germline V CDR1 and CDR2: LGHDT, YNNKEL (reference sequence). The CDR3 consists of 15 residues.